Listed below are T cell receptor beta chains from one sample, sequenced in a study of blood T cell repertoires in COVID-19. The method was immunoSEQ multiplex PCR; TCRdb's version includes in-frame clones alone and lacks a portion of them. The sample carries approximately 120,000 clones, 84% recorded once. The sample consisted of peripheral blood. These receptors all stem from a woman at least 80 years old with active or convalescent COVID-19. Each CDR3 is given without its conserved first and last residue. Each record gives: D gene, V gene, J gene, CDR3 protein. The D gene is left open where the match is weak.

d_call: .
v_call: TRBV6-4
j_call: TRBJ2-1
cdr3_aa: ASSVSGDPNEQF

d_call: .
v_call: TRBV27
j_call: TRBJ1-2
cdr3_aa: ASSLVASTGGYT

d_call: .
v_call: TRBV27
j_call: TRBJ2-7
cdr3_aa: ASRTSGDHEQY

d_call: .
v_call: TRBV6-5
j_call: TRBJ1-5
cdr3_aa: ASRNRIINQPQH

d_call: TRBD1
v_call: TRBV11-2
j_call: TRBJ2-3
cdr3_aa: ASSSGQGEQRTQY

d_call: TRBD1
v_call: TRBV27
j_call: TRBJ1-1
cdr3_aa: ASSLGTDHSSF

d_call: TRBD1
v_call: TRBV19
j_call: TRBJ1-3
cdr3_aa: ASRAADRAGNTIY

d_call: TRBD1
v_call: TRBV6-5
j_call: TRBJ2-1
cdr3_aa: ASIRDRAYNEQF

d_call: TRBD1
v_call: TRBV18
j_call: TRBJ1-5
cdr3_aa: ASSPPSRGDQPQH

d_call: .
v_call: TRBV9
j_call: TRBJ2-7
cdr3_aa: ASSPGGTANYYEQY

d_call: TRBD1
v_call: TRBV18
j_call: TRBJ2-7
cdr3_aa: ASSPGTGILNEQY

d_call: .
v_call: TRBV19
j_call: TRBJ1-6
cdr3_aa: ASSPKLGGSNSPLH

d_call: .
v_call: TRBV6-2/TRBV6-3
j_call: TRBJ1-5
cdr3_aa: ASSQDRNQPQH

d_call: TRBD2
v_call: TRBV25-1
j_call: TRBJ2-7
cdr3_aa: ASSGRLAGEQY

d_call: TRBD2
v_call: TRBV11-3
j_call: TRBJ2-1
cdr3_aa: ASSFPGRNEQF

d_call: TRBD2
v_call: TRBV7-9
j_call: TRBJ2-7
cdr3_aa: ASSLGGSSGVLYEQY

d_call: .
v_call: TRBV6-6
j_call: TRBJ2-6
cdr3_aa: ASKGDPGANVLT

d_call: TRBD2
v_call: TRBV29-1
j_call: TRBJ2-3
cdr3_aa: SVEELAGVHTDTQY

d_call: TRBD1
v_call: TRBV4-2
j_call: TRBJ2-1
cdr3_aa: ASSRGTGDDNEQF

d_call: .
v_call: TRBV19
j_call: TRBJ2-3
cdr3_aa: ASTGDQRGTDTQY

d_call: TRBD2
v_call: TRBV15
j_call: TRBJ2-7
cdr3_aa: ATSPGGSSYEQY

d_call: TRBD1
v_call: TRBV28
j_call: TRBJ1-2
cdr3_aa: ATTGQGKGYGYT

d_call: TRBD1
v_call: TRBV11-2
j_call: TRBJ1-3
cdr3_aa: ASSLRDPGQLDSGNTIY

d_call: .
v_call: TRBV7-9
j_call: TRBJ1-1
cdr3_aa: ASSLGPRQANTEAF

d_call: .
v_call: TRBV7-9
j_call: TRBJ2-3
cdr3_aa: ASSLLAHTQY

d_call: .
v_call: TRBV24-1
j_call: TRBJ2-7
cdr3_aa: ATSDLLVGGQIGEQY

d_call: .
v_call: TRBV5-4
j_call: TRBJ1-5
cdr3_aa: ASSPGSGGNQPQH

d_call: TRBD2
v_call: TRBV11-2
j_call: TRBJ2-1
cdr3_aa: ASSFIAGSHNEQF

d_call: TRBD2
v_call: TRBV28
j_call: TRBJ2-1
cdr3_aa: ASSRAGLAGMNEQF

d_call: TRBD1
v_call: TRBV24-1
j_call: TRBJ2-5
cdr3_aa: APGAGDSWYQETQY

d_call: .
v_call: TRBV11-2
j_call: TRBJ2-2
cdr3_aa: ASSLAPSGELF

d_call: TRBD1
v_call: TRBV10-2
j_call: TRBJ1-2
cdr3_aa: ASSAPKGANYGYT

d_call: .
v_call: TRBV6-2/TRBV6-3
j_call: TRBJ2-7
cdr3_aa: ASSYSIVTTFLVEQY

d_call: TRBD1
v_call: TRBV28
j_call: TRBJ1-1
cdr3_aa: ASSGQGAFQAF

d_call: TRBD2
v_call: TRBV18
j_call: TRBJ2-7
cdr3_aa: ASSPPSGRSSYEQY

d_call: TRBD2
v_call: TRBV7-2
j_call: TRBJ2-1
cdr3_aa: ASRGLAGGNEQF

d_call: .
v_call: TRBV20-1
j_call: TRBJ1-1
cdr3_aa: SASGQLNTEAF

d_call: TRBD1
v_call: TRBV14
j_call: TRBJ1-6
cdr3_aa: ASSYDRGNSPLH

d_call: TRBD2
v_call: TRBV28
j_call: TRBJ2-1
cdr3_aa: ASSSMTGRKREGTYNEQF

d_call: TRBD1
v_call: TRBV4-1
j_call: TRBJ2-1
cdr3_aa: ASSQSSTGYTYNEQF

d_call: .
v_call: TRBV19
j_call: TRBJ1-5
cdr3_aa: ASRPNGRVESNQPQH

d_call: .
v_call: TRBV19
j_call: TRBJ2-3
cdr3_aa: ASSTAAAGTDTQY

d_call: TRBD2
v_call: TRBV6-6
j_call: TRBJ2-1
cdr3_aa: ASSRAGEPRNEQF

d_call: .
v_call: TRBV5-6
j_call: TRBJ2-3
cdr3_aa: ASSLQSTDTQY

d_call: .
v_call: TRBV2
j_call: TRBJ2-5
cdr3_aa: ASSQGTPAETQY

d_call: .
v_call: TRBV19
j_call: TRBJ1-3
cdr3_aa: ASSTDGNSGNTIY

d_call: TRBD2
v_call: TRBV6-5
j_call: TRBJ2-1
cdr3_aa: ASTQLAGPYNEQF

d_call: TRBD2
v_call: TRBV9
j_call: TRBJ2-3
cdr3_aa: ASSVVAGDTDTQY

d_call: .
v_call: TRBV9
j_call: TRBJ2-2
cdr3_aa: ASSVNRGRDTGELF

d_call: .
v_call: TRBV28
j_call: TRBJ2-7
cdr3_aa: ASSLGPFYEQY